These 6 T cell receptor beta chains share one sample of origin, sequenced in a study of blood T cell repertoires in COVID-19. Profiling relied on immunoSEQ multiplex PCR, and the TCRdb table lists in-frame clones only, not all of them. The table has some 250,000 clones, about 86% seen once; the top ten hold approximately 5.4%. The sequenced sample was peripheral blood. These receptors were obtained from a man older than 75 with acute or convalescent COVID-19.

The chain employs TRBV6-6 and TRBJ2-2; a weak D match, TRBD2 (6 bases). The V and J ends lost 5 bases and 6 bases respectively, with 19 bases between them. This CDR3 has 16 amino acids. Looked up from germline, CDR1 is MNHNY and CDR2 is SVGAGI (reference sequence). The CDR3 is CASSPPLAGVAGELFF. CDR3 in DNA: TGTGCCAGCAGTCCGCCACTAGCTGGGGTCGCCGGGGAGCTGTTTTTT.

CDR3 loop: CSVEVLELAGGEQYF. CDR3 sequence (DNA): TGCAGCGTTGAAGTCCTGGAACTAGCGGGAGGCGAGCAGTACTTC. This chain links TRBV29-1 with TRBJ2-7; 12 bases agree with TRBD2. Unmatched junction bases numbered 7, after V lost 1 base and J lost 6 bases. There are 15 residues in the CDR3. From germline, CDR1 is SQVTM and CDR2 ANQGSEA.

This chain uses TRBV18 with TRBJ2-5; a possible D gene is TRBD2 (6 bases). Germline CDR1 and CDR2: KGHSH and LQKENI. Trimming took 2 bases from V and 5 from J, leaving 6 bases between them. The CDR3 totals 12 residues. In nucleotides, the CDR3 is TGTGCCAGCTCACCAGGGGGGGAGACCCAGTACTTC. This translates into CASSPGGETQYF.

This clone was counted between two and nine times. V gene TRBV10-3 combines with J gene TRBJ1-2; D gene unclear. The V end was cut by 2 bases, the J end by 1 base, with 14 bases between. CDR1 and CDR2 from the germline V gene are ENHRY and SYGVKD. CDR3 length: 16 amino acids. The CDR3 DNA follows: TGTGCCATCAGTGAGGTGTCGGGTAACGGTAACTATGGCTACACCTTC. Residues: CAISEVSGNGNYGYTF.

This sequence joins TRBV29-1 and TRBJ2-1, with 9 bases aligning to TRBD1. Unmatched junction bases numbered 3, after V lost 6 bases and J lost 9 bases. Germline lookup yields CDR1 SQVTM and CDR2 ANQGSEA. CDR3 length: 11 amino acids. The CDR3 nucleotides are TGCAGCGTGGACAGGGGTTTTGAGCAGTTCTTC. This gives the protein CSVDRGFEQFF.

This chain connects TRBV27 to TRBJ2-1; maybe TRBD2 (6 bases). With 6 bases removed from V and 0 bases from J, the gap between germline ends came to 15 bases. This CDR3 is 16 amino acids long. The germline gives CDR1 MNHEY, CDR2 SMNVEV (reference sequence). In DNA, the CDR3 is TGTGCCAGCAGGCCTACTAGCCAACTCTCCTACAATGAGCAGTTCTTC. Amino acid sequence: CASRPTSQLSYNEQFF.